These 14 T cell receptor beta chains share one sample of origin, sequenced in a study of CD8 T cells in ankylosing spondylitis. Study-wide findings and caveats: Eight or nine highly homologous variants formed a TCR beta motif that appeared characteristic of ankylosing spondylitis blood.

TCRdb used MiXCR to reprocess the 5' RACE reads, holding one entry per CDR3 protein. Of more than 400,000 distinct CDR3 sequences detected, 5.3% appear once; the ten largest clones hold under 4.5%. Their antigen targets remain unknown. Sequencing used blood, either unsorted or a sorted T cell fraction (not recorded which). All receptors come from a male donor with ankylosing spondylitis.

The rearrangement uses TRBV18 and TRBJ2-7; D remains ambiguous. V lost 7 bases, J lost 7 bases, and 23 bases lay in between. The length of the CDR3 is 15 residues. Germline CDR1 reads KGHSH; CDR2 reads LQKENI. As DNA, the CDR3 is TGTGCCAGCTGCTCACAAGGCTGCACGACAAGGGAGCAGTACTTC. Residues: CASCSQGCTTREQYF.

This clonotype was found many times. V usage is TRBV5-6 and J usage is TRBJ1-1; D is perhaps TRBD1 (5 bases). This CDR3 has 14 residues. CDR1 is SGHDT and CDR2 is YYEEEE in the germline V gene. Trimming removed 1 base from V and 3 bases from J, with 10 bases in between. DNA for the CDR3: TGTGCCAGCAGCTTGCCGGGCAGGGACACTGAAGCTTTCTTT. Amino acid sequence: CASSLPGRDTEAFF.

This clonotype has at least ten counts. The chain combines TRBV29-1 with TRBJ1-2, with unresolved D. The CDR3 runs 11 residues. Per the germline V gene, CDR1 is SQVTM and CDR2 is ANQGSEA. Trimming stripped 2 bases from V and 6 bases from J, with 7 bases between. CDR3 nucleotides: TGCAGCGTTGAATACGCGGATGGCTACACCTTC. Its protein product is CSVEYADGYTF.

This clonotype was detected ten times or more. V usage is TRBV20-1 and J usage is TRBJ2-1; a possible D gene is TRBD2 (6 bases). The CDR3 loop spans 14 amino acids. V lost 3 bases, J lost 3 bases, and 12 bases lay in between. The germline V gene has CDR1 DFQATT and CDR2 SNEGSKA (reference sequence). The CDR3 coding sequence is TGCAGTGCTAGGTGGCAGGGAGGCTACAATGAGCAGTTCTTC. This sequence encodes CSARWQGGYNEQFF.

The sample holds many counts of this clonotype. V gene TRBV5-8 combines with J gene TRBJ2-5; TRBD1 or TRBD2 may be the D gene (5 bases each). The V end was cut by 4 bases, the J end by 5 bases, with 18 bases between. The CDR3 length is 15 residues. CDR1 is SGHTS, CDR2 YDEGEE, per germline. The CDR3 is CASSPGREGEETQYF. The CDR3 DNA is TGTGCCAGCAGCCCCGGTCGTGAAGGGGAGGAGACCCAGTACTTC.

This clonotype was found many times. This chain connects TRBV12-3 or TRBV12-4 to TRBJ1-4; D is uncertain. This CDR3 region has 12 residues. V lost 3 bases to trimming and J lost 6 bases, with 5 bases between them. CDR3 DNA sequence: TGTGCCAGCAGTTTTTTGGATGAAAAACTGTTTTTT. The encoded protein is CASSFLDEKLFF.

The sample holds many counts of this clonotype. The chain links TRBV4-3 to TRBJ2-3; D is uncertain. The CDR3 is made up of 14 amino acids. Germline assignment: CDR1 LGHNA and CDR2 YSLEER. With 0 bases removed from V and 1 base from J, the gap between germline ends came to 5 bases. The CDR3 loop is CASSQDWGTDTQYF. CDR3 DNA: TGCGCCAGCAGCCAAGATTGGGGCACAGATACGCAGTATTTT.

Ten or more counts support this clonotype. The CDR3 nucleotides read TGTGCCAGCAGCGCTTTCACTAACTATAATTCACCCCTCCACTTT. This sequence encodes CASSAFTNYNSPLHF. The chain is built from TRBV7-2 and TRBJ1-6; no reliable D call. This CDR3 comprises 15 residues. Germline lookup yields CDR1 SGHTA and CDR2 FQGNSA. V lost 5 bases and J lost 3, with 11 bases in between.

This clonotype was observed at least ten times. The gene calls are TRBV29-1 and TRBJ1-1, with a possible D match to TRBD1 (6 bases). There are 12 residues in the CDR3. Trimming took off 5 bases at V and 2 bases at J, with 9 bases between the two ends. The germline V gene has CDR1 SQVTM and CDR2 ANQGSEA. CDR3: CSVQGHNTEAFF. CDR3 bases: TGCAGCGTTCAGGGACATAACACTGAAGCTTTCTTT.

This clonotype was observed many times. The rearrangement links TRBV6-2 or TRBV6-3 to TRBJ2-1; TRBD2 matches at 8 bases. The CDR3 is 15 residues long. Germline CDR1 is MNHEY and CDR2 is SVGEGT. J gave up 3 bases and V 6 bases, and 7 bases lay outside the gene matches. The CDR3 nucleotides are TGTGCCAGCAGACCAGCGGGGGTGAACTACAATGAGCAGTTCTTC. Its translation is CASRPAGVNYNEQFF.

At least ten counts were recorded for this clonotype. The rearrangement uses TRBV12-3 or TRBV12-4 and TRBJ2-5, with a possible D match to TRBD2 (6 bases). The CDR3 has 13 residues. V dropped 3 bases and J dropped 9 bases, with 14 bases sitting between them. Here the CDR3 reads CASSFGGPGAQYF. Here the CDR3 DNA reads TGTGCCAGCAGTTTCGGGGGACCGGGGGCCCAGTACTTC.

This clonotype showed up many times. The chain couples TRBV20-1 to TRBJ2-3; 13 bases agree with TRBD2. Germline assignment: CDR1 DFQATT and CDR2 SNEGSKA (reference sequence). The CDR3 consists of 15 residues. Unmatched junction bases numbered 3, after V lost 5 bases and J lost 1 base. DNA for the CDR3: TGCAGTGCTGGGACTAGCGGGGCAGGCACAGATACGCAGTATTTT. It translates to CSAGTSGAGTDTQYF.

This clonotype was seen at least ten times. The chain employs TRBV5-1 and TRBJ1-4, with TRBD1 matching 10 bases. CDR3 size: 15 residues. V lost 5 bases to trimming and J lost 8 bases; unmatched junction nucleotides: 9. Germline V gene data show CDR1 as SGHRS and CDR2 as YFSETQ. CDR3 amino acids: CASRYLGTGVEKLFF. The DNA of the CDR3 is TGCGCCAGCAGATACCTCGGGACAGGGGTGGAAAAACTGTTTTTT.

Many counts were recorded for this clonotype. The chain combines TRBV4-2 with TRBJ2-3; 10 bases match TRBD2. Germline trimming cut 0 bases from V and 1 base from J; bases unmatched to any gene: 10. This CDR3 is built from 19 residues. Germline V gene data show CDR1 as LGHNA and CDR2 as YNFKEQ. The CDR3 coding sequence is TGTGCCAGCAGCCAAGATCTCGCTAGCGGGAGATGGGGCACAGATACGCAGTATTTT. Protein: CASSQDLASGRWGTDTQYF.